This TCR beta chain was sequenced in a study of blood T cell repertoires in COVID-19. Study-wide context: Acute and convalescent COVID-19 specimens originated in the United States, Italy and Spain. The analysed material was cDNA or gDNA that came from T cells, B-cell-depleted T cells, or PBMCs.

Original analysis: The authors estimated nucleated cell counts from reference gene primer amplification. TCRdb's copy holds only in-frame clones and misses some; the assay was immunoSEQ multiplex PCR. The D gene and trimming were derived from the DNA, and the V and J assignments and clone size from that table. The sample yields 200,000 to 250,000 clones, less than 90% seen once. V gave up 2 bases and J gave up 1 base; unmatched junction bases: 3. The CDR3 contains 15 residues. Germline V CDR1 and CDR2: KGHSH, LQKENI. This receptor was taken from an elderly woman with active or convalescent COVID-19. Sequencing was performed on peripheral blood. J is TRBJ2-3 and V is TRBV18, with 7 bases fitting TRBD1. CDR3 nucleotide sequence: TGTGCCAGCTCACCAATCACAGGGGGCACAGATACGCAGTATTTT. Translated, it gives CASSPITGGTDTQYF.